Below, 20 T cell receptor beta chains from the same sample are listed, as sequenced in a study of glioma-infiltrating T cells after dendritic cell vaccination. Time point indicated: after dendritic cell vaccination, including at tumor progression/relapse. TCRdb keeps only in-frame clones here, not all; method: immunoSEQ multiplex PCR. The sample has 65,000 or so clones, around nine tenths seen once. The sequencing used blood, collected after dendritic cell vaccination. All receptors come from a human donor with glioblastoma.

This clone is a singleton in its sample. This chain joins TRBV11-2 and TRBJ2-3, with a weak D call TRBD1 (5 bases). The CDR3 contains 14 residues. Germline V CDR1 and CDR2: SGHAT, FQNNGV. V lost 3 bases and J 3 bases, leaving 10 bases between the germline ends. The CDR3 loop is CASSFDRLTDTQYF. In DNA form, the CDR3 reads TGTGCCAGCAGCTTCGACAGATTAACAGATACGCAGTATTTT.

Remarks on this clone: At one boundary the junction diverges from the germline segment, which might be a read error. The chain carries TRBV27 and TRBJ2-5; 12 bases are a match to TRBD1. The J call may be faulty, since TRBJ2-7 better matches the DNA end. This CDR3 region has 15 residues. The germline V gene has CDR1 MNHEY and CDR2 SMNVEV (reference sequence). As DNA, the CDR3 is TGTGCCAGCAGTGGCGGGACAGGGGGCTCCCACGAGCAGTACTTC. Protein sequence: CASSGGTGGSHEQYF.

The V and J genes are TRBV19 and TRBJ2-7; D gene uncertain. The CDR3 is 15 residues long. Trimming took off 5 bases at V and 2 bases at J, with 16 bases between the two ends. CDR1 and CDR2 (germline): LNHDA, SQIVND (reference sequence). The CDR3 region is CASSYKDLAAYEQYF. CDR3 DNA sequence: TGTGCCAGTAGTTACAAAGATCTGGCTGCCTACGAGCAGTACTTC.

The rearrangement joins TRBV10-1 to TRBJ2-3; TRBD1 might be the D (5 bases). The V and J ends lost 5 bases and 5 bases respectively, with 8 bases between them. Germline CDR1 is WNHNN and CDR2 is SYGVQD (reference sequence). The CDR3 runs to 12 residues. The CDR3 spells CASSLQEDTQYF. Here the CDR3 DNA reads TGCGCCAGCAGTCTACAGGAAGATACGCAGTATTTT.

The CDR3 spells CASSLGAGTGELFF. The DNA for the CDR3 is TGTGCCAGCAGCTTAGGCGCGGGCACCGGGGAGCTGTTTTTT. The chain is built from TRBV7-8 and TRBJ2-2; weak D call: TRBD2 (5 bases). CDR3 size: 14 residues. V lost 1 base, J lost 4 bases, and 7 bases lay in between. Germline CDR1 is SGHVS and CDR2 is FQNEAQ.

This clone was seen a few times. This chain links TRBV30 with TRBJ2-6; D might be TRBD1 (6 bases). Germline V gene lookup returns CDR1 GTSNPN and CDR2 SVGIG (reference sequence). With 0 bases removed from V and 0 bases from J, the gap between germline ends came to 15 bases. The CDR3 runs to 18 residues. This chain's CDR3 is CAWSVLQGQISGANVLTF. The CDR3 coding sequence is TGTGCCTGGAGTGTACTTCAGGGACAAATCTCTGGGGCCAACGTCCTGACTTTC.

J is TRBJ1-1 and V is TRBV6-6; D is perhaps TRBD1 (5 bases). This CDR3 is built from 16 residues. The V gene's germline CDR1 is MNHNY and CDR2 SVGAGI (reference sequence). V was trimmed by 4 bases and J by 12 bases, leaving 27 bases between them. The CDR3 loop is CASSFPGGGTDMVSFF. In DNA form, the CDR3 reads TGTGCCAGCAGTTTCCCGGGGGGGGGAACGGACATGGTCTCTTTCTTT.

This clone came up a few times. CDR3 coding DNA: TGTGCCAGCACCCCTAGCGGGACAGCGAACACTGAAGCTTTCTTT. As protein: CASTPSGTANTEAFF. The chain employs TRBV27 and TRBJ1-1, with 7 bases that match TRBD1. Germline CDR1 reads MNHEY; CDR2 reads SMNVEV (reference sequence). There are 15 residues in the CDR3. The V segment lost 7 bases and the J segment 1 base; nucleotides outside the gene matches: 9.

There are a few counts of this clone. The chain recombines TRBV4-3 with TRBJ1-2, with 8 bases matching TRBD1. The CDR3 covers 16 residues. CDR1 is LGHNA and CDR2 is YSLEER in the germline V gene. The junction had 10 bases not matched to a gene; V was cut back by 4 bases and J by 3 bases. The CDR3 reads CASSRGQQGEDYGYTF. In DNA, the CDR3 is TGCGCCAGCAGCCGTGGTCAACAGGGGGAGGACTATGGCTACACCTTC.

The chain joins TRBV9 to TRBJ2-1, with TRBD2 matching 8 bases. The CDR3 is 17 residues long. CDR1 and CDR2 (germline): SGDLS, YYNGEE. V was clipped by 4 bases and J by 0 bases; unmatched bases: 9. CDR3 sequence reads: CASSPGTRVGSYNEQFF. Here the CDR3 DNA reads TGTGCCAGCAGCCCCGGGACTAGGGTGGGCTCCTACAATGAGCAGTTCTTC.

This sequence joins TRBV11-3 and TRBJ2-7; D unclear. CDR3 length equals 12 residues. Trimming pared 5 bases from V and 2 bases from J, leaving 7 bases between. Germline CDR1 is SGHNT and CDR2 is YENEEA. CDR3 DNA sequence: TGTGCCAGCAGCCAGAGGACCTACGAGCAGTACTTC. This codes for CASSQRTYEQYF.

This clone has more than one count but fewer than ten. The chain joins TRBV28 to TRBJ2-5; D uncertain. Germline V gene lookup returns CDR1 MDHEN and CDR2 SYDVKM. Deletions cut 5 bases from V and 8 bases from J, with 9 bases between. This CDR3 contains 11 residues. This chain's CDR3 is CASSDKRTQYF. As DNA, the CDR3 is TGTGCCAGCAGTGATAAGAGAACCCAGTACTTC.

A word on this clone: Germline is not matched at one junction end, which may reflect a read error. Other DNA sequences from this sample encode an identical CDR3 as well. The chain recombines TRBV30 with TRBJ1-6; 8 bases agree with TRBD1. The CDR3 loop spans 15 amino acids. Germline lookup yields CDR1 GTSNPN and CDR2 SVGIG (reference sequence). The CDR3 DNA reads as TGTGCCTGGACTCCATGGACAGGGAGTAATTCCCCCCTCCACTTT. This gives the protein CAWTPWTGSNSPLHF.

The chain couples TRBV6-1 to TRBJ1-1, with 12 bases identical to TRBD1. The germline CDR1 and CDR2 sequences are MNHNS and SASEGT. The CDR3 is 15 amino acids. The J segment lost 10 bases and the V segment lost 7 bases, leaving 13 bases of the junction unmatched. CDR3 region: CASIEGQGALRGAFF. CDR3 sequence (DNA): TGTGCCAGCATCGAGGGACAGGGGGCGCTCCGTGGAGCTTTCTTT.

This clone was detected only a few times. The V call is TRBV25-1, the J call TRBJ2-5; D perhaps matches TRBD2 (5 bases). The CDR3 has 14 amino acids. V was shortened by 2 bases and J by 5 bases, with 12 bases between the two germline ends. Germline loops: CDR1 MGHDK, CDR2 SYGVNS. The CDR3 DNA reads as TGTGCCAGCAGTGAAGAGGGTCCCGGGGAGACCCAGTACTTC. Protein: CASSEEGPGETQYF.

V usage is TRBV11-2 and J usage is TRBJ1-5; a possible D gene is TRBD1 (6 bases). The germline V gene encodes CDR1 SGHAT and CDR2 FQNNGV. The V and J ends lost 5 bases and 6 bases respectively, with 17 bases between them. The CDR3 spans 15 residues. The CDR3 sequence is CASSQGTGGFQPQHF. The CDR3 region has the DNA TGTGCCAGCAGCCAGGGGACGGGGGGCTTTCAGCCCCAGCATTTT.

V gene TRBV7-2 combines with J gene TRBJ2-3; 9 positions agree with TRBD1. The CDR3 runs 12 residues. V shed 5 bases, J shed 14 bases, and the junction held 8 bases outside the gene matches. CDR1 and CDR2 (germline): SGHTA, FQGNSA. For the CDR3, the DNA is TGTGCCAGCAGCACAAGACAGGGGGGCCCGTATTTT. Residues: CASSTRQGGPYF.

The chain combines TRBV7-9 with TRBJ2-5; 9 nucleotides agree with TRBD2. The junction had 11 bases not matched to a gene; V was cut back by 2 bases and J by 4 bases. CDR1 and CDR2 from the germline V gene are SEHNR and FQNEAQ (reference sequence). This CDR3 has 17 residues. As DNA, the CDR3 is TGTGCCAGCAGCTTACCCCGTAGCGGGGGAGTTTTAGAGACCCAGTACTTC. Translated, it gives CASSLPRSGGVLETQYF.

The V and J genes are TRBV7-9 and TRBJ1-1; D is unresolved. The ends were cut back, 8 bases at V and 7 bases at J, with 11 bases in the middle. Looked up from germline, CDR1 is SEHNR and CDR2 is FQNEAQ (reference sequence). CDR3 length equals 11 residues. The CDR3 region is CASQYKYEAFF. The DNA of the CDR3 is TGTGCCAGCCAGTACAAGTATGAAGCTTTCTTT.

The chain carries TRBV5-5 and TRBJ1-1; 7 positions match TRBD1. Trimming at V came to 0 bases and at J to 4 bases, leaving 9 bases not matched to a gene. The CDR3 consists of 16 residues. Germline V gene data show CDR1 as SGHKS and CDR2 as YYEKEE (reference sequence). The CDR3 nucleotides read TGTGCCAGCAGCTTGGTGGGGGGACAGACTCTCACTGAAGCTTTCTTT. Amino acid sequence: CASSLVGGQTLTEAFF. Full variable domain (missing parts from reference TRBV5-5 and TRBJ1-1): DAGVTQSPTHLIKTRGQQVTLRCSPISGHKSVSWYQQVLGQGPQFIFQYYEKEERGRGNFPDRFSARQFPNYSSELNVNALLLGDSALYLCASSLVGGQTLTEAFFGQGTRLTVV.